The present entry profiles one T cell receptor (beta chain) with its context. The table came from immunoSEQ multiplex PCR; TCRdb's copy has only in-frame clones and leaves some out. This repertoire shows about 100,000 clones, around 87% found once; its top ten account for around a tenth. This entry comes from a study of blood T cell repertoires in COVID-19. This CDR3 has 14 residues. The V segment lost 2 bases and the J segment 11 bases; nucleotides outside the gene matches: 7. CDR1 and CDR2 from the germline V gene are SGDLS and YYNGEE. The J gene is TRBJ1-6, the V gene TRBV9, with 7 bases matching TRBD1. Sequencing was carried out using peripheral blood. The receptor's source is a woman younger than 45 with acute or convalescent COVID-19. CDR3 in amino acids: CASSVLDRVPPLHF. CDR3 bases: TGTGCCAGCAGCGTCTTAGACAGGGTTCCACCCCTCCACTTT.